The 32 T cell receptor beta chains below all came from one sample that was sequenced in a study of blood T cell repertoires in COVID-19. Produced via immunoSEQ multiplex PCR; TCRdb's table is partial and in-frame only. In the table there are 200,000 to 300,000 clones, around 87% of which are singletons. Sample: peripheral blood. The receptors were gathered from a woman in her sixties with COVID-19, enrolled during active disease.

This rearrangement joins TRBV20-1 to TRBJ1-5; 7 nucleotides line up with TRBD1. Germline V gene sequence: CDR1 DFQATT, CDR2 SNEGSKA (reference sequence). Germline trimming cut 5 bases from V and 4 bases from J; bases unmatched to any gene: 11. The CDR3 runs to 15 residues. For the CDR3, the DNA is TGCAGTGCTGGTGACGGGACAGCAAGGAATCAGCCCCAGCATTTT. It is translated as CSAGDGTARNQPQHF.

This clone has only one observation. The chain couples TRBV19 to TRBJ2-1; 8 bases align to TRBD2. Unmatched junction bases numbered 9, after V lost 3 bases and J lost 8 bases. The germline V gene has CDR1 LNHDA and CDR2 SQIVND (reference sequence). The CDR3 runs 15 residues. The CDR3 DNA is TGTGCCAGTAGTATCCCAGCGGGAGCATCGGATGAGCAGTTCTTC. Its translation: CASSIPAGASDEQFF.

The V call is TRBV28, the J call TRBJ1-1; no definite D call. In germline, CDR1 is MDHEN, CDR2 SYDVKM. The CDR3 runs 15 residues. V shed 4 bases and J shed 3 bases, with 15 bases lying between them. CDR3 protein: CASSSLYLADTEAFF. Here the CDR3 DNA reads TGTGCCAGCAGTTCCCTCTATCTCGCCGACACTGAAGCTTTCTTT. Full variable domain (rest looked up from reference TRBV28 and TRBJ1-1): DVKVTQSSRYLVKRTGEKVFLECVQDMDHENMFWYRQDPGLGLRLIYFSYDVKMKEKGDIPEGYSVSREKKERFSLILESASTNQTSMYLCASSSLYLADTEAFFGQGTRLTVV.

The V gene is TRBV10-3, the J gene TRBJ2-1, with D perhaps TRBD2 (5 bases). Trimming took off 5 bases at V and 4 bases at J, with 9 bases between the two ends. Germline CDR1 is ENHRY and CDR2 is SYGVKD. This CDR3 has 13 residues. CDR3 bases: TGTGCCATCAGTCCTCTAGCTTACAATGAGCAGTTCTTC. Encoded protein: CAISPLAYNEQFF.

The chain recombines TRBV2 with TRBJ2-1, with 10 bases identical to TRBD1. The CDR3 spans 18 residues. Losses at the gene ends were 4 bases for V and 4 bases for J; bases not matched to a gene: 13. Germline CDR1 and CDR2: SNHLY and FYNNEI. The chain's CDR3 is CASSGRTGGGLRYNEQFF. The CDR3 coding sequence is TGTGCCAGCAGTGGGAGGACAGGGGGAGGTTTGCGGTACAATGAGCAGTTCTTC.

This chain uses TRBV15 with TRBJ1-5; TRBD1 might be the D (5 bases). Trimming cost V 5 bases and J 6 bases, with 20 bases left between them. Germline V CDR1 and CDR2: LNHNV, YYDKDF (reference sequence). This CDR3 region has 16 residues. The CDR3 here is CATSAQGPQRGQPQHF. DNA of the CDR3: TGTGCCACCAGCGCCCAGGGCCCCCAGCGGGGTCAGCCCCAGCATTTT.

The CDR3, as DNA: TGTGCCAGCAGTGGGGGACAGGGGGCGATCGATGAGCAGTTCTTC. Residues: CASSGGQGAIDEQFF. The rearrangement uses TRBV2 and TRBJ2-1; 12 nucleotides agree with TRBD1. The CDR3 covers 15 residues. The V and J ends lost 4 bases and 8 bases, in that order; junction bases with no gene match: 6. CDR1 is SNHLY and CDR2 is FYNNEI in the germline V gene.

This clone showed up just a few times. The chain uses TRBV30 and TRBJ2-3; the D gene is possibly TRBD1 (6 bases). V was cut by 3 bases and J by 0 bases, with 10 bases left in between. This CDR3 has 14 amino acids. The germline V gene encodes CDR1 GTSNPN and CDR2 SVGIG (reference sequence). In DNA form, the CDR3 reads TGTGCCTGGAGCGGGACATTTAGCACAGATACGCAGTATTTT. Translating it yields CAWSGTFSTDTQYF.

The DNA for the CDR3 is TGTGCAAGTCGCTTAGTGGGGGGGCTTGGCTATGGCTACACCTTC. Translating gives CASRLVGGLGYGYTF. V and J are TRBV12-2 and TRBJ1-2. TRBV12-2 is a documented pseudogene. This CDR3 has 15 residues.

The J gene is TRBJ1-5, the V gene TRBV19; 10 bases fit TRBD1. The CDR3 is 18 amino acids. The V gene's germline CDR1 is LNHDA and CDR2 SQIVND (reference sequence). Unmatched junction bases numbered 7, after V lost 2 bases and J lost 0 bases. CDR3 amino acids: CASSITGQGKYSNQPQHF. The CDR3 bases are TGTGCCAGTAGTATAACGGGACAGGGGAAATATAGCAATCAGCCCCAGCATTTT.

The chain carries TRBV12-3 or TRBV12-4 and TRBJ1-4; D not certain. V lost 10 bases and J lost 8, with 8 bases in between. The CDR3 spans 10 residues. The CDR3 DNA sequence: TGTGCCATCCGGGGAGAAAAACTGTTTTTT. It specifies CAIRGEKLFF.

This chain uses TRBV14 with TRBJ2-7, with 10 bases identical to TRBD1. Germline V CDR1 and CDR2: SGHDN, FVKESK. This CDR3 contains 19 residues. The V gene end was trimmed by 3 bases and the J gene end by 3 bases; junction bases not matched to a gene: 17. CDR3 bases: TGTGCCAGCAGCCACCTGGGGACAGGGGTTGAGCGGGGATACTACGAGCAGTACTTC. Encoded protein: CASSHLGTGVERGYYEQYF.

The chain employs TRBV29-1 and TRBJ1-4; 9 positions match TRBD1. The CDR3 contains 13 residues. The germline CDR1 and CDR2 sequences are SQVTM and ANQGSEA. V lost 5 bases to trimming and J lost 7 bases; unmatched junction nucleotides: 5. The CDR3 protein is CSVMGQGGEKLFF. Written as DNA, the CDR3 is TGCAGCGTTATGGGACAGGGTGGTGAAAAACTGTTTTTT.

The J gene is TRBJ2-6, the V gene TRBV5-1; D gene unclear. This CDR3 comprises 15 residues. V was clipped by 4 bases and J by 2 bases, with 10 bases between them. CDR1 SGHRS and CDR2 YFSETQ come from the germline V gene. CDR3 DNA sequence: TGCGCCAGCAGCCCCCCTTTCCCTGGGGCCAACGTCCTGACTTTC. Translated: CASSPPFPGANVLTF.

The rearrangement joins TRBV14 to TRBJ1-4; 8 bases agree with TRBD1. J lost 6 bases, V lost 0 bases, and 6 bases had no gene match. Germline CDR1 reads SGHDN; CDR2 reads FVKESK. The CDR3 consists of 16 residues. The CDR3 here is CASSQDRQGAHEKLFF. The CDR3 nucleotides read TGTGCCAGCAGCCAAGATCGTCAGGGGGCACATGAAAAACTGTTTTTT. The variable domain in full, with the rest retrieved from reference TRBV14 and TRBJ1-4, is EAGVTQFPSHSVIEKGQTVTLRCDPISGHDNLYWYRRVMGKEIKFLLHFVKESKQDESGMPNNRFLAERTGGTYSTLKVQPAELEDSGVYFCASSQDRQGAHEKLFFGSGTQLSVL.

Written as DNA, the CDR3 is TGTGCCAGCACATGGGGCCCCGGGGAGCTGTTTTTT. This sequence encodes CASTWGPGELFF. The V gene is TRBV2, the J gene TRBJ2-2, with D possibly being TRBD1 (5 bases). The V gene lost 7 bases and the J gene lost 6 bases, with 9 bases spanning the gap. CDR3 length equals 12 residues. Germline CDR1 is SNHLY and CDR2 is FYNNEI.

This clone is a singleton in its sample. The V gene is TRBV11-3, the J gene TRBJ2-4; 10 bases match TRBD1. Germline loops: CDR1 SGHNT, CDR2 YENEEA. Losses at the gene ends were 5 bases for V and 11 bases for J; bases not matched to a gene: 6. The CDR3 is 13 amino acids. CDR3 protein: CASSLSGTGVQYF. The CDR3 bases are TGTGCCAGCAGCCTAAGTGGGACAGGGGTTCAGTACTTC.

The chain is built from TRBV7-3 and TRBJ2-1; no definite D call. V shed 5 bases and J shed 7 bases, with 12 bases lying between them. This CDR3 region has 13 residues. The V gene's germline CDR1 is SGHTA and CDR2 FQGTGA. CDR3 DNA sequence: TGTGCCAGCAGCCCCGGGTGGCCAAATGAGCAGTTCTTC. As protein: CASSPGWPNEQFF. Using reference TRBV7-3 and TRBJ2-1 for the parts outside the CDR3, the full variable domain is GAGVSQTPSNKVTEKGKYVELRCDPISGHTALYWYRQSLGQGPEFLIYFQGTGAADDSGLPNDRFFAVRPEGSVSTLKIQRTERGDSAVYLCASSPGWPNEQFFGPGTRLTVL.

The V and J genes are TRBV4-3 and TRBJ2-3; D gene ambiguous. The CDR3 is made up of 14 amino acids. Germline CDR1 LGHNA, CDR2 YSLEER. The V and J ends lost 3 bases and 2 bases respectively, with 9 bases between them. CDR3 DNA sequence: TGCGCCAGCAGCCATCTCCGGTTCACAGATACGCAGTATTTT. This translates into CASSHLRFTDTQYF.

V usage is TRBV18 and J usage is TRBJ1-1; TRBD1 agrees at 7 bases. The CDR3 consists of 14 residues. Germline V gives CDR1 KGHSH, CDR2 LQKENI. With 7 bases clipped from V and 3 bases from J, the junction kept 8 bases outside the gene matches. The CDR3, as DNA: TGTGCCAGCTTGCCGACAGGGTGGGACACTGAAGCTTTCTTT. Protein product: CASLPTGWDTEAFF.

The DNA of the CDR3 is TGCGCCAGCAGCCAAGGAGGGGGCGGCTATGGCTACACCTTC. Protein product: CASSQGGGGYGYTF. The chain combines TRBV4-3 with TRBJ1-2, with 7 bases lining up with TRBD1. Germline loops: CDR1 LGHNA, CDR2 YSLEER. The V segment lost 1 base and the J segment 4 bases; nucleotides outside the gene matches: 3. The CDR3 runs to 14 residues.

The CDR3 sequence: CASSIGRTPSGNEQFF. In nucleotides, the CDR3 is TGTGCCAGTAGTATAGGGAGGACCCCCTCGGGGAATGAGCAGTTCTTC. The rearrangement uses TRBV19 and TRBJ2-1; a possible D gene is TRBD2 (5 bases). V lost 1 base and J 7 bases, leaving 17 bases between the germline ends. Germline V gives CDR1 LNHDA, CDR2 SQIVND (reference sequence). The CDR3 covers 16 residues.

The chain's CDR3 is CASSLSSNQPQHF. CDR3 sequence (DNA): TGTGCCAGCAGCCTAAGTAGCAATCAGCCCCAGCATTTT. The rearrangement uses TRBV11-2 and TRBJ1-5; D is unclear. The CDR3 is 13 residues long. The V end was cut by 5 bases, the J end by 0 bases, with 5 bases between. The germline gives CDR1 SGHAT, CDR2 FQNNGV. The full variable domain, with the rest looked up from reference TRBV11-2 and TRBJ1-5, is EAGVAQSPRYKIIEKRQSVAFWCNPISGHATLYWYQQILGQGPKLLIQFQNNGVVDDSQLPKDRFSAERLKGVDSTLKIQPAKLEDSAVYLCASSLSSNQPQHFGDGTRLSIL.

The chain uses TRBV5-1 and TRBJ2-5; maybe TRBD2 (6 bases). Trimming took off 0 bases at V and 6 bases at J, with 15 bases between the two ends. CDR3 length: 15 amino acids. Germline CDR1 is SGHRS and CDR2 is YFSETQ. CDR3 coding DNA: TGCGCCAGCAGCTTGGGTCCGGGAGTTCGGCAGACCCAGTACTTC. Protein product: CASSLGPGVRQTQYF.

The chain couples TRBV3-1 (or the pseudogene TRBV3-2) to TRBJ2-7, with 7 positions matching TRBD2. This CDR3 region has 16 residues. Germline V gives CDR1 LGHDT, CDR2 YNNKEL (reference sequence). V lost 4 bases and J lost 0; bases outside the gene matches: 9. In nucleotides, the CDR3 is TGTGCCAGCAGCCTACCGTCTAGCGGAGGCTCCTACGAGCAGTACTTC. Protein: CASSLPSSGGSYEQYF.

The genes are TRBV4-2 and TRBJ1-4, with a tentative D call TRBD1 (6 bases). Germline CDR1 and CDR2: LGHNA and YNFKEQ. The CDR3 loop spans 15 amino acids. With 2 bases removed from V and 3 bases from J, the gap between germline ends came to 10 bases. The CDR3 is CASSQTGPANEKLFF. The CDR3 coding sequence is TGTGCCAGCAGCCAAACAGGGCCGGCTAATGAAAAACTGTTTTTT.

This rearrangement joins TRBV6-1 to TRBJ2-2, with D unresolved. V was trimmed by 6 bases and J by 0 bases, leaving 8 bases between them. Germline CDR1 and CDR2: MNHNS and SASEGT. The CDR3 is made up of 14 amino acids. CDR3 sequence: CASRLSANTGELFF. CDR3 nucleotides: TGTGCCAGCAGGCTAAGCGCGAACACCGGGGAGCTGTTTTTT.

A word on this clone: Mismatch with germline at one junction end may stem from a read error. Here the CDR3 reads CASPSSVPDF. The CDR3 region has the DNA TGTGCCAGCCCCTCCTCAGTCCCCGATTTT. The chain links TRBV19 to TRBJ1-5; D unresolved. Germline V gene data show CDR1 as LNHDA and CDR2 as SQIVND (reference sequence). The CDR3 covers 10 residues.

The rearrangement links TRBV3-1 (or the pseudogene TRBV3-2) to TRBJ2-5, with D perhaps TRBD2 (5 bases). The CDR3 length is 12 residues. V was pared by 4 bases and J by 9 bases, with 12 bases between. Germline V gene data show CDR1 as LGHDT and CDR2 as YNNKEL (reference sequence). CDR3 protein: CASSPEAGAQYF. In DNA form, the CDR3 reads TGTGCCAGCAGCCCTGAGGCCGGGGCCCAGTACTTC.

The chain joins TRBV25-1 to TRBJ2-7, with D possibly TRBD1 on 5 matching bases. The CDR3 is made up of 11 amino acids. Germline V gives CDR1 MGHDK, CDR2 SYGVNS. Trimming shortened V by 7 bases and J by 3 bases, and 7 bases separated the two germline ends. The CDR3 DNA follows: TGTGCCAGCACCGGACACTACGAGCAGTACTTC. Translation gives CASTGHYEQYF.

This clone was counted only a few times. The chain links TRBV11-1 to TRBJ1-1; D might be TRBD1 (6 bases). The germline V gene has CDR1 SGHAT and CDR2 FQDESV (reference sequence). This CDR3 region has 13 residues. The V and J ends lost 4 bases and 1 base respectively, with 7 bases between them. CDR3 coding DNA: TGTGCCAGCAGCTCGGGACAGAACACTGAAGCTTTCTTT. This sequence encodes CASSSGQNTEAFF.

This clone was observed a single time. The chain carries TRBV9 and TRBJ1-2; TRBD1 might be the D (5 bases). Germline values: CDR1 SGDLS, CDR2 YYNGEE. The CDR3 extends over 16 amino acids. V was clipped by 4 bases and J by 4 bases, with 20 bases between them. The CDR3 sequence: CASSPWDSRDPYGYTF. DNA for the CDR3: TGTGCCAGCAGCCCTTGGGACTCCAGGGACCCCTATGGCTACACCTTC.